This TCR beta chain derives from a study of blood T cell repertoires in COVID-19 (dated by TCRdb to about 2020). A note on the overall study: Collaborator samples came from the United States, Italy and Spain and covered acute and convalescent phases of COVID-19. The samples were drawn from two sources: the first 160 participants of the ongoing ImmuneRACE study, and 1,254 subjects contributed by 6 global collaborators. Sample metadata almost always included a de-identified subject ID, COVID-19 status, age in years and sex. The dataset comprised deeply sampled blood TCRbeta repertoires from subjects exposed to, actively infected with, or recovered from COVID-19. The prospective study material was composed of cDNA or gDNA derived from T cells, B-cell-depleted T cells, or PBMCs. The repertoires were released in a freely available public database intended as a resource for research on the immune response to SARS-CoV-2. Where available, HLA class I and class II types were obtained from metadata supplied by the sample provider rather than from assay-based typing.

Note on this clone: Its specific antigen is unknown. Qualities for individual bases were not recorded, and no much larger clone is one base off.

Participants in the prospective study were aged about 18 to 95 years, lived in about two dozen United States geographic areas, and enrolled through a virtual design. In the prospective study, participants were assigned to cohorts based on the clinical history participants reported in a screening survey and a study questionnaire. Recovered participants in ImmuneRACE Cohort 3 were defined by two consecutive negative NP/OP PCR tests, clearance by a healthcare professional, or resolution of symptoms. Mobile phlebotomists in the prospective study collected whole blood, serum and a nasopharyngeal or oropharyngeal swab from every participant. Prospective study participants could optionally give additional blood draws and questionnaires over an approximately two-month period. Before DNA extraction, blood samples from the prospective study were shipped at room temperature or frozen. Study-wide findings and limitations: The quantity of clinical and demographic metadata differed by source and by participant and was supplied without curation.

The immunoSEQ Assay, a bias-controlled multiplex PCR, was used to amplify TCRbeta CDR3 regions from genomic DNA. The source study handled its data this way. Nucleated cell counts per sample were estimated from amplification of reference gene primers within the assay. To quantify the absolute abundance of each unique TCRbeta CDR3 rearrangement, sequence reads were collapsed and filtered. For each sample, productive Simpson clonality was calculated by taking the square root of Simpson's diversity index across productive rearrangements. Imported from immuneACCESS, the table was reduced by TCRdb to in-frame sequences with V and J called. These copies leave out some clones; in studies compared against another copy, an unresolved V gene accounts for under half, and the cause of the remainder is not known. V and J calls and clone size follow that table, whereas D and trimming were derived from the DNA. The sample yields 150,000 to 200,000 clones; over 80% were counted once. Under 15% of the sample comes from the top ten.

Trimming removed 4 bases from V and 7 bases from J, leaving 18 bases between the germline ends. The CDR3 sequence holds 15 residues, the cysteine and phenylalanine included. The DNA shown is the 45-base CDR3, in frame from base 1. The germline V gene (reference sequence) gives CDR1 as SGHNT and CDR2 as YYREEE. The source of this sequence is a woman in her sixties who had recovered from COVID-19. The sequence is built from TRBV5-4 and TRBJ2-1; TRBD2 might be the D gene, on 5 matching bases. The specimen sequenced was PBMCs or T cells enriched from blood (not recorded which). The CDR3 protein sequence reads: CASSPGNLVPNEQFF. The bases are TGTGCCAGCAGCCCGGGGAACCTAGTTCCGAATGAGCAGTTCTTC.